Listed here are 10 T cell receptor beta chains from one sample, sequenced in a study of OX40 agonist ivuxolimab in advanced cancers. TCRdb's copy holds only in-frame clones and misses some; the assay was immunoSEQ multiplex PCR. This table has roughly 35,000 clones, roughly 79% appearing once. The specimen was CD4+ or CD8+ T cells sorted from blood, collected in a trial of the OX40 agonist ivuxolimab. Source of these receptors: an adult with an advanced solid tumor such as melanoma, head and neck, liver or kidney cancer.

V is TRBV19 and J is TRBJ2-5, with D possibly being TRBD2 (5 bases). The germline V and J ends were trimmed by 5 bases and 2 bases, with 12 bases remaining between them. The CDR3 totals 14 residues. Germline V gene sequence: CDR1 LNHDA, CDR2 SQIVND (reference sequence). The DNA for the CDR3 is TGTGCCAGTAGTCCCCCCGGGGAGCAAGAGACCCAGTACTTC. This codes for CASSPPGEQETQYF.

The CDR3 bases are TGTGCCAGCAGCCTAGGACAGGGGGCGTACGAGCAGTACTTC. It specifies CASSLGQGAYEQYF. This chain links TRBV14 with TRBJ2-7, with 11 bases lining up with TRBD1. V lost 4 bases, J lost 4 bases, and 3 bases stayed unmatched. The germline CDR1 and CDR2 sequences are SGHDN and FVKESK. The CDR3 is 14 residues long.

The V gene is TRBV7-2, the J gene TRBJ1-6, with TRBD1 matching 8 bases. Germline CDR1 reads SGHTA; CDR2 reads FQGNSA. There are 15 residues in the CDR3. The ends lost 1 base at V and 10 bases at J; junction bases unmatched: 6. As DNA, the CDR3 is TGTGCCAGCAGCTTAGGCAGACAGGGGCGGTCACCCCTCCACTTT. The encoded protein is CASSLGRQGRSPLHF.

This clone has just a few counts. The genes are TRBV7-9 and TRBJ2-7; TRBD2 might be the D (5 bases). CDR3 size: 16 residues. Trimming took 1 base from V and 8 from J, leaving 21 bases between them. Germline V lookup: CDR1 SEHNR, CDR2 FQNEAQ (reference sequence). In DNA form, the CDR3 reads TGTGCCAGCAGCTTAGGAGTTGGGGAGCCCTATGTGAAGCAGTACTTC. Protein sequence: CASSLGVGEPYVKQYF.

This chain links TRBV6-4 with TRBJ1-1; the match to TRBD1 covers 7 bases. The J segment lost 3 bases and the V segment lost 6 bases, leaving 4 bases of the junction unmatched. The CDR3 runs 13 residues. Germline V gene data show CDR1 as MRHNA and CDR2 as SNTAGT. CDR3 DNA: TGTGCCAGCAGCACAGGGGAGGACACTGAAGCTTTCTTT. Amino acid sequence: CASSTGEDTEAFF.

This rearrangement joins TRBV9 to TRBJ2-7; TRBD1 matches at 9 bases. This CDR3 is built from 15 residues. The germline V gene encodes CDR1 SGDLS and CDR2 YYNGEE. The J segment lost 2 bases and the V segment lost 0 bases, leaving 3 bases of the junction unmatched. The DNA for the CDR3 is TGTGCCAGCAGCGTAGGAGGGACAGGGACCTACGAGCAGTACTTC. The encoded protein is CASSVGGTGTYEQYF.

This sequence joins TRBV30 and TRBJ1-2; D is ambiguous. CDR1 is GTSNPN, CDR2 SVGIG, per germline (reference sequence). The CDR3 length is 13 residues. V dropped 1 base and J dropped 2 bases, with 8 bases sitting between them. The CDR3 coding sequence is TGTGCCTGGAGTGGAAGGGCAAACTATGGCTACACCTTC. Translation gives CAWSGRANYGYTF.

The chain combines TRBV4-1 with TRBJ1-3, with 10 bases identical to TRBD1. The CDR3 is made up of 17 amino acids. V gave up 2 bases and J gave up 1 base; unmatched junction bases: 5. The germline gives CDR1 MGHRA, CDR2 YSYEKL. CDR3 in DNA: TGCGCCAGCAGCCAACACTCGGGACAGGGGTCTGGAAACACCATATATTTT. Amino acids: CASSQHSGQGSGNTIYF.

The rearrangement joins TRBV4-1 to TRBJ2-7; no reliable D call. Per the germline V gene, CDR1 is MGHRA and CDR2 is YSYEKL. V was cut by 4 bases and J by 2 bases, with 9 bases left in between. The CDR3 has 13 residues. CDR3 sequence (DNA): TGCGCCAGCAGCCTCACAGCCGCCTACGAGCAGTACTTC. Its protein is CASSLTAAYEQYF.

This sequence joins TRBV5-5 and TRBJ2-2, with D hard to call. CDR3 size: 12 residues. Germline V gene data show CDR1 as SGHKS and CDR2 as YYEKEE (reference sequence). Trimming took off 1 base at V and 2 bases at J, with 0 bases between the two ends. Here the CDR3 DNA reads TGTGCCAGCAGCTTGAACACCGGGGAGCTGTTTTTT. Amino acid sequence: CASSLNTGELFF.